This T cell receptor beta chain was obtained from a study of blood T cell repertoires in COVID-19. Background on the study: COVID-19 samples collected from the United States, Italy and Spain covered acute and convalescent phases. From T cells, B-cell-depleted T cells, or PBMCs came the material, which was cDNA or gDNA.

Germline lookup yields CDR1 SGDLS and CDR2 YYNGEE. The V end lost 3 bases, the J end lost 5 bases, and 11 bases lay between the germline ends. The CDR3 totals 14 residues. In the original analysis: Reference gene primers were amplified, and this amplification served to estimate nucleated cell counts. Libraries were prepared by immunoSEQ multiplex PCR; TCRdb keeps only in-frame clonotypes and omits some of them. The V and J calls and the clone size are those of that table, but D and trimming were determined from the DNA. The sample consists of roughly 100,000 clones, around 86% of them appearing once.

Source material: peripheral blood. This TCR was recovered from a man aged 45-65 years with acute or convalescent COVID-19. The gene calls are TRBV9 and TRBJ1-4; no clear D. The CDR3 sequence is CASSGLGANEKLFF. The CDR3 DNA is TGTGCCAGCAGCGGACTCGGAGCGAATGAAAAACTGTTTTTT.